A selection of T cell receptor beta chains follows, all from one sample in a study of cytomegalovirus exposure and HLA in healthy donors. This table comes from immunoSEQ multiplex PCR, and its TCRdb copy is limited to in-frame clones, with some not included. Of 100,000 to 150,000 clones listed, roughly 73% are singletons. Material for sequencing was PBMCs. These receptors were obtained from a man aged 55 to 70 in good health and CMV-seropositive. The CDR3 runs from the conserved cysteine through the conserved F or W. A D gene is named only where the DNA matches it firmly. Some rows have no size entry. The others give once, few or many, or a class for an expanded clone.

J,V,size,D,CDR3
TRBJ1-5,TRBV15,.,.,CATSRGRRDGQPQHF
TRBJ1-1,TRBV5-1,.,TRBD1,CASSLWDSYNTEAFF
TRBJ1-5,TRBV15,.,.,CATSREYYSNQPQHF
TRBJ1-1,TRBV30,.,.,CAWRYAENTEAFF
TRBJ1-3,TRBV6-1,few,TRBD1,CASSDSRTGRNTIYF
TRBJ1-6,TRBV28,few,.,CAVTDPNSPLHF
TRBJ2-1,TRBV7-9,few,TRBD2,CASSLSGLAENEQFF
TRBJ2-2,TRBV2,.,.,CASSPRGGTGELFF
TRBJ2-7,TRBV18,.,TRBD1,CASSPRTGTGNPYEQYF
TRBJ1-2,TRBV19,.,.,CASSPYRAYGYTF
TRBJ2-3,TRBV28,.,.,CASSLTSTDTQYF
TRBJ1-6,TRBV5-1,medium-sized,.,CASSEGGPNSPLHF
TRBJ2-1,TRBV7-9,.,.,CASSLGPLNLFF
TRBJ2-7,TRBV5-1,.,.,CASSPQNFRGEQYF
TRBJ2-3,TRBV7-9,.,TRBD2,CASSPGDGGTQYF
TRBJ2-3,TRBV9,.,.,CASSVRGNTDTQYF
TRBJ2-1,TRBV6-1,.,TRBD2,CASSVRLAGTYNEQFF
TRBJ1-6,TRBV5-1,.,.,CASRVENSPLHF
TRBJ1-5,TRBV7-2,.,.,CASTPGGSGQPQHF
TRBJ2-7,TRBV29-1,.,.,CSATTGGPSAYEQYF
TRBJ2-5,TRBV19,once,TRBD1,CASSSGTGFGETQYF
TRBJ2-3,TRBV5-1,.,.,CASSVTGTDTQYF
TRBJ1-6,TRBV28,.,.,CATDSNHNSPLHF
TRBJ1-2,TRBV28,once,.,CASRSTGTMLANYGYTF
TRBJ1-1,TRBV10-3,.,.,CAAVRDSQFSEAFF
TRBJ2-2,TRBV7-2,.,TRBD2,CASSRAAGDNTGELFF
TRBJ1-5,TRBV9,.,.,CASSPVDGGGQPQHF
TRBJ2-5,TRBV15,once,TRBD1,CATSPRGQEETQYF
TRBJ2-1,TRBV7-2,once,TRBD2,CASSLGLAGGIDGQFF
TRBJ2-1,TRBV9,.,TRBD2,CASSVRGGGDEQFF
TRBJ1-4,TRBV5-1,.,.,CASSEGRFDEKLFF
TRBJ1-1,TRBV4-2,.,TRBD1,CASSQVTGGIAEAFF
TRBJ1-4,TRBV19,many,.,CASSRDRSNEKLFF
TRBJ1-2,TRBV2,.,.,CASRTDSYGYTF
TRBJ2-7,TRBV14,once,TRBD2,CASSQRLAKGLYEQYF
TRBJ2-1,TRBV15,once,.,CATSLDRGPQFF
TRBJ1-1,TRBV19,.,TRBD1,CASSIISGGGYTEAFF
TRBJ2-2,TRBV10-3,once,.,CAISAGTGELFF
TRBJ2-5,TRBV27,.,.,CASSLIGGMETQYF
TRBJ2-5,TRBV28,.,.,CASSMRFQETQYF
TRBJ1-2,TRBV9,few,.,CASSVDSAGDPRGYTF
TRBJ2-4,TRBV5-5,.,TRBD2,CASSFGGGILAKNIQYF
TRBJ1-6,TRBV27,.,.,CASSRSDHNSPLHF
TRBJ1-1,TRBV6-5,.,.,CASSSDSPGAFF
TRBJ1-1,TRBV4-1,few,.,CASSLNARMMNTEAFF